The next 22 T cell receptor beta chains were all read from a single sample in a study of T cells in Graves' hyperthyroidism and ophthalmopathy. TCR beta CDR3 region amplification was performed from RNA transcripts. TCR CDR3 regions were first amplified by RT-PCR with HTBI primers. TCRdb analysed the multiplex PCR reads with MiXCR anew, one entry per CDR3 protein. The data hold a few hundred thousand distinct CDR3 sequences, with around an eighth observed a single time. Sequences were obtained from blood. Receptor source: a young woman with Graves' hyperthyroidism.

This clonotype was detected many times. CDR3 residues: CASSLAVGDVTGELFF. In DNA, the CDR3 is TGCGCCAGCAGCTTGGCGGTCGGGGACGTCACCGGGGAGCTGTTTTTT. The chain has TRBV5-1 and TRBJ2-2, with D possibly called TRBD1 or TRBD2 (5 bases each). The CDR3 consists of 16 residues. The germline V gene encodes CDR1 SGHRS and CDR2 YFSETQ. V lost 0 bases and J 4 bases, leaving 13 bases between the germline ends.

The V call is TRBV25-1, the J call TRBJ2-3, with D perhaps matching TRBD2 (5 bases). Trimming cost V 2 bases and J 3 bases, with 12 bases left between them. Germline values: CDR1 MGHDK, CDR2 SYGVNS. The CDR3 sequence is 15 residues long. The CDR3 DNA follows: TGTGCCAGCAGTGAACGCGGGTCCAGGACAGATACGCAGTATTTT. Its translation is CASSERGSRTDTQYF.

This chain joins TRBV5-6 and TRBJ2-1; no clear D gene. Looked up from germline, CDR1 is SGHDT and CDR2 is YYEEEE. This CDR3 region has 12 residues. Deletions cut 4 bases from V and 9 bases from J, with 11 bases between. Here the CDR3 DNA reads TGTGCCAGCAGCCTCAGAAGTGGTGAGCAGTTCTTC. The encoded protein is CASSLRSGEQFF.

In its sample, this clonotype was seen many times. V and J are TRBV19 and TRBJ2-5, with unresolved D. The CDR3 is 14 amino acids. The V and J ends lost 1 base and 0 bases respectively, with 6 bases between them. Germline V gene sequence: CDR1 LNHDA, CDR2 SQIVND (reference sequence). CDR3 coding DNA: TGTGCCAGTAGTATAGTAACGGACCAAGAGACCCAGTACTTC. It codes for CASSIVTDQETQYF.

The chain has TRBV20-1 and TRBJ2-1; tentatively, D is TRBD1 or TRBD2 (5 bases each). From germline, CDR1 is DFQATT and CDR2 SNEGSKA (reference sequence). The CDR3 is made up of 12 amino acids. The CDR3 is CRAGTHYNEQFF. Here the CDR3 DNA reads TGCAGAGCCGGGACCCACTACAATGAGCAGTTCTTC.

This clonotype has more than one count but fewer than ten. This sequence joins TRBV7-9 and TRBJ2-1; 7 bases are a match to TRBD1. The CDR3 spans 14 residues. The junction had 4 bases not matched to a gene; V was cut back by 5 bases and J by 3 bases. CDR1 is SEHNR, CDR2 FQNEAQ, per germline (reference sequence). In nucleotides, the CDR3 is TGTGCCAGCAGCAAACGGGACAGCTACAATGAGCAGTTCTTC. Translated: CASSKRDSYNEQFF.

V gene TRBV20-1 combines with J gene TRBJ2-1, with 7 bases aligning to TRBD2. J was trimmed by 0 bases and V by 6 bases; bases with no gene match: 5. The germline CDR1 and CDR2 sequences are DFQATT and SNEGSKA (reference sequence). The CDR3 length is 14 residues. The CDR3 DNA reads as TGCAGTGCAAGGGACTACAGCTCCTACAATGAGCAGTTCTTC. Its protein product is CSARDYSSYNEQFF.

V is TRBV7-9 and J is TRBJ2-7; 7 positions match TRBD1. The CDR3 runs 15 residues. V lost 5 bases, J lost 2 bases, and 9 bases stayed unmatched. Germline CDR1 SEHNR, CDR2 FQNEAQ (reference sequence). CDR3 loop: CASSPRTGLAYEQYF. The CDR3 DNA follows: TGTGCCAGCAGCCCTCGGACAGGCCTTGCCTACGAGCAGTACTTC.

The sample holds many counts of this clonotype. This chain joins TRBV12-3 or TRBV12-4 and TRBJ2-1; no clear D gene. The length of the CDR3 is 15 residues. V shed 6 bases and J shed 0 bases, with 12 bases lying between them. CDR3 nucleotide sequence: TGTGCCAGCAGGCCCACAGCGAGCTCCTACAATGAGCAGTTCTTC. Translating it yields CASRPTASSYNEQFF.

This clonotype has just a few counts. The J gene is TRBJ2-3, the V gene TRBV7-9; the D gene could be TRBD1 or TRBD2 (6 bases each). V was clipped by 3 bases and J by 8 bases, with 12 bases between them. This CDR3 region has 13 residues. From germline, CDR1 is SEHNR and CDR2 FQNEAQ (reference sequence). CDR3 region: CASSLEGGGTQYF. For the CDR3, the DNA is TGTGCCAGCAGCTTGGAAGGGGGAGGTACGCAGTATTTT.

The chain uses TRBV2 and TRBJ2-1, with D hard to call. V was clipped by 5 bases and J by 4 bases, with 24 bases between them. Looked up from germline, CDR1 is SNHLY and CDR2 is FYNNEI. There are 18 residues in the CDR3. The CDR3 here is CASSITPLQTLLYNEQFF. In DNA, the CDR3 is TGTGCCAGCAGTATCACCCCCCTACAGACCTTACTTTACAATGAGCAGTTCTTC.

This clonotype was found many times. The J gene is TRBJ2-1, the V gene TRBV19, with 9 bases that match TRBD1. V lost 8 bases and J lost 9; bases outside the gene matches: 5. Germline CDR1 LNHDA, CDR2 SQIVND (reference sequence). This CDR3 has 12 residues. This CDR3 reads CASGTGGSEQFF. CDR3 DNA sequence: TGTGCCAGTGGTACAGGGGGCTCTGAGCAGTTCTTC.

This clonotype was observed many times. The gene calls are TRBV9 and TRBJ1-6; weak D call: TRBD1 (6 bases). Germline values: CDR1 SGDLS, CDR2 YYNGEE. The ends were cut back, 3 bases at V and 5 bases at J, with 9 bases in the middle. This CDR3 has 14 amino acids. The CDR3 DNA reads as TGTGCCAGCAGCGCAGGGGACGATAATTCACCCCTCCACTTT. This sequence encodes CASSAGDDNSPLHF.

This clonotype was picked up many times. The chain is built from TRBV20-1 and TRBJ2-5; D gene uncertain. Germline loops: CDR1 DFQATT, CDR2 SNEGSKA (reference sequence). V shed 0 bases and J shed 1 base, with 6 bases lying between them. The CDR3 length is 13 residues. The CDR3 loop reads CSARDRSQETQYF. The CDR3 bases are TGCAGTGCTAGAGACCGCTCCCAAGAGACCCAGTACTTC.

In its sample, this clonotype was seen many times. The rearrangement uses TRBV11-2 and TRBJ1-1; D unclear. The CDR3 is made up of 11 amino acids. Between the trimmed V and J ends, which lost 5 bases and 8 bases, there was a span of 9 bases. The germline CDR1 and CDR2 sequences are SGHAT and FQNNGV. CDR3 nucleotides: TGTGCCAGCAGCCGAAGGACGGAAGCTTTCTTT. Translation: CASSRRTEAFF.

The V gene is TRBV5-1, the J gene TRBJ2-7, with 7 bases fitting TRBD2. The CDR3 totals 14 residues. With 4 bases clipped from V and 2 bases from J, the junction kept 6 bases outside the gene matches. Germline V gene lookup returns CDR1 SGHRS and CDR2 YFSETQ. The CDR3 sequence: CASSPATSAYEQYF. CDR3 nucleotide sequence: TGCGCCAGCAGCCCTGCTACTAGCGCCTACGAGCAGTACTTC.

This clonotype was found many times. This chain links TRBV6-1 with TRBJ1-5, with D unresolved. V was pared by 3 bases and J by 9 bases, with 9 bases between. This CDR3 is built from 12 residues. Germline CDR1 reads MNHNS; CDR2 reads SASEGT. Written as DNA, the CDR3 is TGTGCCAGCAGTGAGGGAAAGCGGCCCCAGCATTTT. Encoded protein: CASSEGKRPQHF.

This clonotype was counted a few times. This may come from a read error, since a much larger clone is one base off. The rearrangement links TRBV29-1 to TRBJ2-1; a possible D gene is TRBD1 (5 bases). The V end lost 4 bases, the J end lost 2 bases, and 15 bases lay between the germline ends. Germline V CDR1 and CDR2: SQVTM, ANQGSEA. This CDR3 has 15 residues. This CDR3 is CSVVEQDRTYNEQFF. The CDR3 nucleotides are TGCAGCGTTGTTGAACAGGACCGAACCTACAATGAGCAGTTCTTC.

This clonotype was observed many times. The CDR3 DNA reads TGTGCCAGCAGTTTTTTGGTTAGCACAGATACGCAGTATTTT. Its protein product is CASSFLVSTDTQYF. The gene calls are TRBV27 and TRBJ2-3; D gene ambiguous. Per germline, CDR1 MNHEY and CDR2 SMNVEV (reference sequence). Trimming stripped 3 bases from V and 0 bases from J, with 7 bases between. The CDR3 consists of 14 residues.

This clonotype occurred many times. The chain employs TRBV20-1 and TRBJ2-3, with TRBD2 matching 10 bases. The CDR3 covers 14 residues. With V trimmed by 5 bases and J by 6 bases, 8 bases remained unmatched. CDR1 and CDR2 from the germline V gene are DFQATT and SNEGSKA (reference sequence). CDR3 nucleotides: TGCAGTGCTCCTCCTAGCGGGAGTAGGGATACGCAGTATTTT. This translates into CSAPPSGSRDTQYF.

This clonotype was observed many times. The chain is built from TRBV7-9 and TRBJ2-1; the match to TRBD2 covers 14 bases. Trimming removed 5 bases from V and 5 bases from J; junction bases left unmatched: 8. This CDR3 has 17 amino acids. Germline CDR1 reads SEHNR; CDR2 reads FQNEAQ (reference sequence). DNA of the CDR3: TGTGCCAGCAGCGGACTAGCGGGAGGTAGGACGGACAATGAGCAGTTCTTC. It specifies CASSGLAGGRTDNEQFF.

This clonotype was counted many times. V usage is TRBV2 and J usage is TRBJ1-5; a weak D match, TRBD1 (6 bases). The CDR3 extends over 14 amino acids. The V gene's germline CDR1 is SNHLY and CDR2 FYNNEI. V dropped 2 bases and J dropped 2 bases, with 7 bases sitting between them. CDR3 in amino acids: CASSENRGNQPQHF. Written as DNA, the CDR3 is TGTGCCAGCAGTGAAAACAGGGGCAATCAGCCCCAGCATTTT.